This TCR beta chain was obtained from a study of T cells expressing NK-cell markers. General study results and limits: No clear determination of HCMV specificity was made for expanded NKG2C+ T cell clones. Of the CD8+ T cells in five or six donors, roughly 1.0-7.5% belonged to dominant NKG2C+ clonotypes.

The CDR3 is made up of 14 amino acids. Germline V gives CDR1 SGHTA, CDR2 FQGNSA. With respect to this clonotype: Antigen: not known.

For TCR beta, cDNA was produced by 5'RACE template switching with UMIs. TCRdb derives one entry per CDR3 protein from the 5' RACE reads, leaving out DNA. The sample data list about 260,000 distinct CDR3 sequences. The material sequenced was blood T cells: a sorted CD56 or NKG2C T cell subset, CD4+ or CD8+ T cells, or bulk PBMC T cells (not recorded which). This rearrangement joins TRBV7-2 to TRBJ2-1; the TCRdb call, TRBD2, lacks DNA for checking. This receptor was taken from a man aged 18 to 30 in good health. CDR3 protein: CASSSEGPSNEQFF.